The present T cell receptor beta chain was sequenced within a study of blood T cell repertoires in COVID-19. Measured with immunoSEQ multiplex PCR; TCRdb has only the in-frame clones, and not every one. The sample includes about 160,000 clones, over 75% seen only once; the top ten take around 5.3%. Ages ranged from roughly 18 to 100 years, with residence in 24 US areas. This CDR3 is 15 amino acids long. J gave up 8 bases and V 4 bases, and 5 bases lay outside the gene matches. The germline CDR1 and CDR2 sequences are LGHDT and YNNKEL (reference sequence). The sequence was obtained from a woman aged 40 to 55 with acute COVID-19. The V gene is TRBV3-1 (or the pseudogene TRBV3-2), the J gene TRBJ2-1; 13 nucleotides line up with TRBD2. The sample comprised PBMCs or T cells enriched from blood (not recorded which). The CDR3 loop is CASSLRLAGGYEQFF. Here the CDR3 DNA reads TGTGCCAGCAGCCTCCGACTAGCGGGAGGATATGAGCAGTTCTTC.